The sequence of this T cell receptor (beta chain) was determined in a study of blood T cells in healthy people across ages. The CDR3 consists of 16 residues. Germline V CDR1 and CDR2: SGHRS, YFSETQ. A second PCR, run for about 6 to 12 cycles, used a sample-barcoded 5' primer plus a J-beta primer mix. Each single sample gave us at least 3 million CDR3-containing paired-end reads. One entry per CDR3 protein, called by TCRdb with MiXCR from the 5' RACE reads. The sample gives 1.6 million or so distinct CDR3 sequences, around 35% of which show up once; roughly 10% is in the top ten. Overall study results and limits: Among T cells, TCR beta diversity per million cells dropped roughly linearly as age rose.

About this clonotype itself: Its antigen is not identified.

Every donor provided roughly 9.1 milliliters of peripheral blood. The TCR sequence derives from a woman aged 25 to 39 in good health. The rearrangement links TRBV5-1 to TRBJ2-5, with 7 bases lining up with TRBD2. Gene TRBJ2-7 matches the end of the DNA better, so the J call may be wrong. Sequencing input: blood. The CDR3 loop is CASSPTAGGTLDEQYF. Written as DNA, the CDR3 is TGCGCCAGCAGCCCGACAGCCGGGGGGACCCTGGACGAGCAGTACTTC.